This entry features one T cell receptor beta chain sequence. These data are taken from a study of human T cells and chemical hapten exposure. Germline CDR1 and CDR2: SGHTA and FQGNSA. This CDR3 spans 18 amino acids. V shed 4 bases, J shed 2 bases, and the junction held 15 bases outside the gene matches. The time point here: patch test 3, about 24 weeks after DPC sensitization. The sample's treatment: therapeutic diphenylcyclopropenone sensitization with weekly scalp DPC. TCRdb called the RACE reads again in MiXCR, with one record for every CDR3 protein. The sample yields about 110,000 distinct CDR3 sequences, around 35% seen once.

Sequenced material: whole blood, taken in connection with sensitization to the hapten diphenylcyclopropenone (DPC). The chain carries TRBV7-2 and TRBJ2-3, with TRBD1 matching over 7 bases. The sequence was collected from a middle-aged man with alopecia areata. Some clones in this sample may be carry-over from other donors' samples. The CDR3 nucleotides read TGTGCCAGCAGCTCTAGGGGGACGAGGGGGCCAGTCACAGATACGCAGTATTTT. It encodes CASSSRGTRGPVTDTQYF.